The 23 T cell receptor beta chains reported below all come from one sample, sequenced in a study of shared clonotypes between healthy human individuals. Generated by immunoSEQ multiplex PCR, the TCRdb table keeps only in-frame clones and is missing some. The sample consists of approximately 720,000 clones, 55% to 75% of them appearing once. Sequenced sample: memory CD4+ T cells sorted from blood. Indicated subset: CD45RA-negative fraction. These receptors were taken from a woman in her 30s in good health.

The V gene is TRBV5-1, the J gene TRBJ2-5, with 8 nucleotides matching TRBD1. The CDR3 covers 15 residues. Germline CDR1 SGHRS, CDR2 YFSETQ. V shed 4 bases and J 5 bases; nucleotides not matched to a gene: 10. CDR3 protein: CASSRPGQVYETQYF. The CDR3 nucleotides are TGCGCCAGCAGCCGGCCGGGACAGGTTTACGAGACCCAGTACTTC.

This clone has only one observation. The chain employs TRBV15 and TRBJ2-3; 7 bases match TRBD1. In germline, CDR1 is LNHNV, CDR2 YYDKDF (reference sequence). Trimming cost V 2 bases and J 2 bases; bases outside gene matches: 10. CDR3 length equals 17 residues. The CDR3 nucleotides read TGTGCCACCAGCAGACCCCACAGGGGCTTCCCCACAGATACGCAGTATTTT. Amino acids: CATSRPHRGFPTDTQYF.

The chain is built from TRBV28 and TRBJ2-7, with D possibly matching TRBD1 (6 bases). With 10 bases removed from V and 5 bases from J, the gap between germline ends came to 15 bases. CDR3 length: 12 amino acids. Germline CDR1 MDHEN, CDR2 SYDVKM. Written as DNA, the CDR3 is TGTGCCACTCGGACAGACCAGGACGAGCAGTACTTC. It encodes CATRTDQDEQYF. The variable domain in full, completed from reference TRBV28 and TRBJ2-7, reads DVKVTQSSRYLVKRTGEKVFLECVQDMDHENMFWYRQDPGLGLRLIYFSYDVKMKEKGDIPEGYSVSREKKERFSLILESASTNQTSMYLCATRTDQDEQYFGPGTRLTVT.

This chain uses TRBV6-6 with TRBJ2-2; TRBD2 matches 13 bases. The CDR3 has 16 residues. In germline, CDR1 is MNHNY, CDR2 SVGAGI (reference sequence). Trimming cost V 6 bases and J 4 bases; bases outside gene matches: 5. Here the CDR3 reads CASSILAGGITGELFF. The DNA for the CDR3 is TGTGCCAGCAGCATACTAGCGGGAGGGATCACCGGGGAGCTGTTTTTT.

Notes on this clone: Other DNA sequences within the sample encode an identical CDR3. The chain employs TRBV29-1 and TRBJ2-5, with D tentatively TRBD1 or TRBD2 (5 bases each). V lost 3 bases to trimming and J lost 4 bases, with 9 bases between them. The CDR3 runs 12 residues. Germline V gene data show CDR1 as SQVTM and CDR2 as ANQGSEA. CDR3 residues: CSVDSGRETQYF. The CDR3 DNA is TGCAGCGTTGATTCAGGGAGAGAGACCCAGTACTTC. Variable domain in full (rest from reference TRBV29-1 and TRBJ2-5): SAVISQKPSRDICQRGTSLTIQCQVDSQVTMMFWYRQQPGQSLTLIATANQGSEATYESGFVIDKFPISRPNLTFSTLTVSNMSPEDSSIYLCSVDSGRETQYFGPGTRLLVL.

This chain links TRBV19 with TRBJ2-5, with TRBD2 identical over 11 bases. V lost 2 bases and J lost 3; bases outside the gene matches: 5. The CDR3 sequence is 16 residues long. CDR1 LNHDA and CDR2 SQIVND come from the germline V gene (reference sequence). The CDR3 here is CASSILAGGFEETQYF. CDR3 sequence (DNA): TGTGCCAGTAGTATACTAGCGGGAGGTTTTGAAGAGACCCAGTACTTC.

The rearrangement uses TRBV5-4 and TRBJ2-1; D is perhaps TRBD2 (6 bases). V was pared by 0 bases and J by 10 bases, with 20 bases between. The CDR3 runs to 16 residues. Germline values: CDR1 SGHNT, CDR2 YYREEE (reference sequence). This chain's CDR3 is CASSLGGASAESEQFF. DNA of the CDR3: TGTGCCAGCAGCTTGGGTGGGGCTAGCGCCGAATCGGAGCAGTTCTTC.

This chain connects TRBV2 to TRBJ1-3; D is possibly TRBD1 (6 bases). The germline CDR1 and CDR2 sequences are SNHLY and FYNNEI. CDR3 length equals 13 residues. Trimming cost V 9 bases and J 4 bases, with 13 bases left between them. The CDR3 protein is CASAGTSGNTIYF. CDR3 bases: TGTGCCAGTGCCGGGACATCAGGAAACACCATATATTTT.

V is TRBV5-1 and J is TRBJ1-5; the D is unclear. This CDR3 is built from 13 residues. Trimming stripped 1 base from V and 8 bases from J, with 10 bases between. Per germline, CDR1 SGHRS and CDR2 YFSETQ. Here the CDR3 DNA reads TGCGCCAGCAGCTTGAGAGGAACGGAGCCCCAGCATTTT. This codes for CASSLRGTEPQHF.

V is TRBV5-6 and J is TRBJ2-1; 11 bases are shared with TRBD2. The CDR3 contains 19 residues. Trimming removed 0 bases from V and 0 bases from J; junction bases left unmatched: 8. Germline V gene sequence: CDR1 SGHDT, CDR2 YYEEEE. CDR3 sequence (DNA): TGTGCCAGCAGCTTGGCCGGGGTAGCGGGAGGGAGCTCCTACAATGAGCAGTTCTTC. Encoded protein: CASSLAGVAGGSSYNEQFF.

The V gene is TRBV6-1, the J gene TRBJ1-1; 7 bases agree with TRBD1. The CDR3 is 13 residues long. With 6 bases clipped from V and 5 bases from J, the junction kept 6 bases outside the gene matches. Germline values: CDR1 MNHNS, CDR2 SASEGT. DNA of the CDR3: TGTGCCAGCAGGTTGACAGGGCGTACTGAAGCTTTCTTT. Translation: CASRLTGRTEAFF.

This chain uses TRBV5-1 with TRBJ1-4, with TRBD1 matching 8 bases. Germline-derived CDR1 and CDR2 are SGHRS and YFSETQ. This CDR3 has 13 amino acids. After removal of 4 bases from V and 7 bases from J, the junction contained 3 bases not matched to a gene. This chain's CDR3 is CASSQGAGEKLFF. For the CDR3, the DNA is TGCGCCAGCAGCCAGGGGGCGGGTGAAAAACTGTTTTTT.

This clone appeared once. J is TRBJ2-3 and V is TRBV7-2; TRBD2 agrees at 10 bases. This CDR3 is 15 amino acids long. The J segment lost 6 bases and the V segment lost 1 base, leaving 4 bases of the junction unmatched. Germline lookup yields CDR1 SGHTA and CDR2 FQGNSA. This CDR3 reads CASSLGLAGVDTQYF. The CDR3 DNA reads as TGTGCCAGCAGCTTAGGTCTAGCGGGAGTGGATACGCAGTATTTT.

The chain carries TRBV6-1 and TRBJ1-2, with a weak D call TRBD1 (5 bases). There are 13 residues in the CDR3. Looked up from germline, CDR1 is MNHNS and CDR2 is SASEGT. V was shortened by 7 bases and J by 1 base, with 10 bases between the two germline ends. In DNA, the CDR3 is TGTGCCAGCACCGGGGGACTTAACTATGGCTACACCTTC. As protein: CASTGGLNYGYTF.

This chain uses TRBV6-5 with TRBJ2-1; 7 nucleotides match TRBD2. The germline V gene has CDR1 MNHEY and CDR2 SVGAGI. The CDR3 length is 15 residues. Trimming took 5 bases from V and 2 from J; bases not matched to a gene: 6. The CDR3: CASSGPGLTYNEQFF. DNA of the CDR3: TGTGCCAGCAGTGGCCCGGGACTAACCTACAATGAGCAGTTCTTC.

In DNA, the CDR3 is TGCGCCAGCTCAACCCGGGAGGTGTCTTACAATGAGCAGTTCTTC. Encoded protein: CASSTREVSYNEQFF. The V gene is TRBV5-1, the J gene TRBJ2-1, with TRBD2 identical over 7 bases. Germline assignment: CDR1 SGHRS and CDR2 YFSETQ. Germline trimming cut 7 bases from V and 4 bases from J; bases unmatched to any gene: 11. This CDR3 spans 15 amino acids.

CDR3 sequence reads: CATGLAEDATYEQYF. The CDR3 coding sequence is TGTGCCACCGGACTAGCGGAAGACGCCACTTACGAGCAGTACTTC. The J gene is TRBJ2-7, the V gene TRBV6-1; 10 bases match TRBD2. CDR1 and CDR2 from the germline V gene are MNHNS and SASEGT. V shed 10 bases and J 4 bases; nucleotides not matched to a gene: 13. The CDR3 covers 15 residues.

This chain uses TRBV6-5 with TRBJ2-5, with D possibly matching TRBD2 (5 bases). The CDR3 is made up of 15 amino acids. Germline V gives CDR1 MNHEY, CDR2 SVGAGI. V was shortened by 0 bases and J by 2 bases, with 10 bases between the two germline ends. The CDR3 region is CASSYSRRSQETQYF. Written as DNA, the CDR3 is TGTGCCAGCAGTTACTCTAGGAGGTCTCAAGAGACCCAGTACTTC.

The V gene is TRBV29-1, the J gene TRBJ2-1; TRBD1 matches at 9 bases. Looked up from germline, CDR1 is SQVTM and CDR2 is ANQGSEA. V was pared by 6 bases and J by 7 bases, with 7 bases of the junction left unmatched. This CDR3 comprises 13 residues. Here the CDR3 DNA reads TGCAGCGTCGGCACGGACAGGGGAAATGAGCAGTTCTTC. Translating gives CSVGTDRGNEQFF.

The V gene is TRBV29-1, the J gene TRBJ2-3, with 10 bases matching TRBD2. The CDR3 is made up of 16 amino acids. CDR1 and CDR2 (germline): SQVTM, ANQGSEA. With 4 bases clipped from V and 9 bases from J, the junction kept 16 bases outside the gene matches. The CDR3, as DNA: TGCAGCGTTGGAGAAGGGCTAGCGGGAGAGACGGGGACGCAGTATTTT. Its translation: CSVGEGLAGETGTQYF.

This clone showed up just a few times. The V gene is TRBV28, the J gene TRBJ1-3; D gene unclear. From germline, CDR1 is MDHEN and CDR2 SYDVKM. Trimming took 11 bases from V and 0 from J, leaving 14 bases between them. The CDR3 runs to 14 residues. The CDR3 nucleotides read TGTGCCGTTTTATCAGGATTCTCTGGAAACACCATATATTTT. Translated, it gives CAVLSGFSGNTIYF.

The chain carries TRBV30 and TRBJ2-5; D ambiguous. Germline V gene data show CDR1 as GTSNPN and CDR2 as SVGIG (reference sequence). The CDR3 extends over 13 amino acids. Trimming pared 4 bases from V and 3 bases from J, leaving 12 bases between. CDR3 nucleotides: TGTGCCTGGAAGAACGACGAGGAAGAGACCCAGTACTTC. Encoded protein: CAWKNDEEETQYF.

The CDR3 nucleotides are TGTGCCAGCAGCTTAGACAGAGACGGTCATACGCAGTATTTT. Its protein is CASSLDRDGHTQYF. The V call is TRBV7-8, the J call TRBJ2-3; no clear D gene. Trimming cost V 1 base and J 7 bases, with 12 bases left between them. The CDR3 length is 14 residues. CDR1 is SGHVS and CDR2 is FQNEAQ in the germline V gene.